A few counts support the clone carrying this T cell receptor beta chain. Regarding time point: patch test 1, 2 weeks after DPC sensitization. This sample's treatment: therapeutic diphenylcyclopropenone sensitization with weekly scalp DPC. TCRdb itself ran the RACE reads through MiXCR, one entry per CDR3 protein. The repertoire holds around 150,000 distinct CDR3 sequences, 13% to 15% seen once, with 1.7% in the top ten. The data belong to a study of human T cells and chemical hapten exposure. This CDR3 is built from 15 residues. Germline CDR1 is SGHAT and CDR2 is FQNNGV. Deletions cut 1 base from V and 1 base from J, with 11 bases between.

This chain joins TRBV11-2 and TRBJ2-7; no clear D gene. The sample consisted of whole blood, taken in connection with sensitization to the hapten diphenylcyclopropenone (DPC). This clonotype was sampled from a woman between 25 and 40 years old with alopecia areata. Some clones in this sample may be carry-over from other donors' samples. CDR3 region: CASSLATARSYEQYF. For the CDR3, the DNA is TGTGCCAGCAGCTTAGCGACGGCTCGATCCTACGAGCAGTACTTC.